This T cell receptor (beta chain) appears in the sequencing data of a study of vaccination and CD4 T cells after COVID-19. The assay that was used to sequence DNA from cultured CD4+ T cells was the Oncomine TCR Beta short-read assay. One entry per CDR3 protein results from TCRdb running MiXCR on the PCR reads. Among some 15,000 distinct CDR3 sequences listed, over 30% were seen once. The treatment denotes: roughly nine-day PBMC culture with coronavirus spike peptide pools or control peptides (ViraFEST assay). Using peptide pools, antigen-specific T cells were expanded in ViraFEST before TCRs were sequenced. With regard to this clonotype: Its antigen is unknown.

The CDR3 runs 15 residues. V was pared by 5 bases and J by 8 bases, with 10 bases of the junction left unmatched. Per germline, CDR1 LNHNV and CDR2 YYDKDF (reference sequence). The chain uses TRBV15 and TRBJ1-2; TRBD1 agrees at 11 bases. This receptor was identified in a human donor with COVID-19. The sequenced sample was cultured CD4+ T cells from blood. CDR3 sequence (DNA): TGTGCCACCAGCGAAAATCGGGACAGGGGGAACGGCTACACCTTC. It codes for CATSENRDRGNGYTF.